This entry lists 17 T cell receptor beta chains sequenced from one sample in a study of OX40 agonist ivuxolimab in advanced cancers. Libraries were prepared by immunoSEQ multiplex PCR; TCRdb keeps only in-frame clonotypes and omits some of them. The sample lists roughly 80,000 clones; roughly 87% were seen once. The sample here was CD4+ or CD8+ T cells sorted from blood, taken in a trial of the OX40 agonist ivuxolimab. All receptors derive from an adult with an advanced solid tumor such as melanoma, head and neck, liver or kidney cancer.

The V call is TRBV10-1, the J call TRBJ2-7, with 7 bases matching TRBD1. The V gene end was trimmed by 7 bases and the J gene end by 3 bases; junction bases not matched to a gene: 6. CDR3 length: 13 amino acids. Germline CDR1 is WNHNN and CDR2 is SYGVQD (reference sequence). In DNA, the CDR3 is TGCGCCAGCACCCGGGACAGCAGCTACGAGCAGTACTTC. This codes for CASTRDSSYEQYF.

This clone was recorded once. The chain links TRBV5-8 to TRBJ1-2; perhaps TRBD1 as D (5 bases). Germline CDR1 SGHTS, CDR2 YDEGEE. This CDR3 contains 17 residues. Trimming took 0 bases from V and 0 from J, leaving 15 bases between them. CDR3 nucleotides: TGTGCCAGCAGCTTGGCCGGTTTCCAGGGAGCTAACTATGGCTACACCTTC. This codes for CASSLAGFQGANYGYTF.

J is TRBJ2-2 and V is TRBV4-3; TRBD1 agrees at 8 bases. Per germline, CDR1 LGHNA and CDR2 YSLEER. CDR3 length: 17 residues. The V gene end was trimmed by 2 bases and the J gene end by 2 bases; junction bases not matched to a gene: 7. The CDR3 region has the DNA TGCGCCAGCAGCCAACATACAGGGGGGTTCAACACCGGGGAGCTGTTTTTT. Protein: CASSQHTGGFNTGELFF.

This chain joins TRBV30 and TRBJ1-1; the D is unclear. V was trimmed by 4 bases and J by 1 base, leaving 16 bases between them. The CDR3 contains 15 residues. In germline, CDR1 is GTSNPN, CDR2 SVGIG (reference sequence). CDR3 amino acids: CAWTTGDPKNTEAFF. The DNA for the CDR3 is TGTGCCTGGACCACGGGAGACCCAAAGAACACTGAAGCTTTCTTT.

The genes are TRBV29-1 and TRBJ2-5; the match to TRBD1 covers 7 bases. Per germline, CDR1 SQVTM and CDR2 ANQGSEA. The junction had 6 bases not matched to a gene; V was cut back by 5 bases and J by 0 bases. The CDR3 length is 14 residues. CDR3 residues: CSVRPGQYQETQYF. DNA of the CDR3: TGCAGCGTTAGACCGGGACAGTACCAAGAGACCCAGTACTTC.

The genes are TRBV7-6 and TRBJ2-3; D is possibly TRBD1 (5 bases). Germline CDR1 is SGHVS and CDR2 is FNYEAQ. Trimming removed 0 bases from V and 0 bases from J, with 13 bases in between. The CDR3 totals 17 residues. The DNA of the CDR3 is TGTGCCAGCAGCTTAGCGCCGTTAAGGGGAAGCACAGATACGCAGTATTTT. Protein sequence: CASSLAPLRGSTDTQYF. The variable domain in full, completed from reference TRBV7-6 and TRBJ2-3, reads GAGVSQSPRYKVTKRGQDVALRCDPISGHVSLYWYRQALGQGPEFLTYFNYEAQQDKSGLPNDRFSAERPEGSISTLTIQRTEQRDSAMYRCASSLAPLRGSTDTQYFGPGTRLTVL.

The rearrangement joins TRBV11-3 to TRBJ1-1; possibly TRBD1 for D (6 bases). Trimming pared 6 bases from V and 10 bases from J, leaving 15 bases between. The CDR3 contains 12 residues. CDR1 SGHNT and CDR2 YENEEA come from the germline V gene. The CDR3 coding sequence is TGTGCCAGCAGTCTTAGGGGAGGGGGAGCTTTCTTT. It specifies CASSLRGGGAFF.

The chain has TRBV5-1 and TRBJ1-1; D gene uncertain. Germline CDR1 and CDR2: SGHRS and YFSETQ. Trimming took 1 base from V and 5 from J, leaving 12 bases between them. The CDR3 has 14 amino acids. This CDR3 reads CASSLRASGTEAFF. Written as DNA, the CDR3 is TGCGCCAGCAGCTTGAGGGCCTCCGGGACTGAAGCTTTCTTT.

The rearrangement uses TRBV7-9 and TRBJ1-2, with D perhaps matching TRBD1 (6 bases). V lost 3 bases and J lost 4, with 12 bases in between. CDR3 size: 14 residues. CDR1 and CDR2 from the germline V gene are SEHNR and FQNEAQ (reference sequence). CDR3 loop: CASSFQGIGYGYTF. The CDR3 nucleotides read TGTGCCAGCAGCTTTCAGGGGATCGGCTATGGCTACACCTTC.

This clone appeared a few times. V usage is TRBV10-3 and J usage is TRBJ2-2; 9 bases match TRBD2. The CDR3 loop spans 16 amino acids. With 11 bases clipped from V and 6 bases from J, the junction kept 16 bases outside the gene matches. CDR1 and CDR2 from the germline V gene are ENHRY and SYGVKD. CDR3 DNA sequence: TGTGCCGCAGGCAATCTAAGAGGGACTAGCTCCGGGGAGCTGTTTTTT. Protein product: CAAGNLRGTSSGELFF.

The chain carries TRBV5-1 and TRBJ2-7, with no clear D. V gave up 4 bases and J gave up 1 base, with 9 bases separating them. The CDR3 covers 13 residues. The germline V gene encodes CDR1 SGHRS and CDR2 YFSETQ. CDR3: CASSPVRSYEQYF. The CDR3, as DNA: TGCGCCAGCAGCCCGGTTAGATCCTACGAGCAGTACTTC.

The CDR3 region has the DNA TGTGCCAGCTCACCACCACGGGGGGGCAATTCACCCCTCCACTTT. The encoded protein is CASSPPRGGNSPLHF. V and J are TRBV18 and TRBJ1-6, with D perhaps TRBD1 (6 bases). CDR1 KGHSH and CDR2 LQKENI come from the germline V gene. The CDR3 is made up of 15 amino acids. V lost 0 bases and J lost 7, with 10 bases in between.

The chain recombines TRBV7-9 with TRBJ2-1; D may be TRBD1 or TRBD2 (6 bases each). The germline V gene encodes CDR1 SEHNR and CDR2 FQNEAQ (reference sequence). This CDR3 spans 16 amino acids. Trimming left V 6 bases short and J 1 base short, with 16 bases between. The DNA of the CDR3 is TGTGCCAGCAGTCGGGCGAGGGGGGCTTCCTACAATGAGCAGTTCTTC. This codes for CASSRARGASYNEQFF.

This clone has a handful of counts. The rearrangement uses TRBV19 and TRBJ1-1, with TRBD1 matching 9 bases. Trimming took 6 bases from V and 0 from J; bases not matched to a gene: 2. The V gene's germline CDR1 is LNHDA and CDR2 SQIVND (reference sequence). CDR3 length equals 14 residues. CDR3 DNA sequence: TGTGCCAGTAGAGGGGACAGGGTGAACACTGAAGCTTTCTTT. Translated: CASRGDRVNTEAFF. Full variable domain (missing parts from reference TRBV19 and TRBJ1-1): DGGITQSPKYLFRKEGQNVTLSCEQNLNHDAMYWYRQDPGQGLRLIYYSQIVNDFQKGDIAEGYSVSREKKESFPLTVTSAQKNPTAFYLCASRGDRVNTEAFFGQGTRLTVV.

The chain is built from TRBV7-9 and TRBJ2-7, with D possibly TRBD1 on 6 matching bases. Germline V gene sequence: CDR1 SEHNR, CDR2 FQNEAQ (reference sequence). The CDR3 is 15 residues long. V lost 5 bases to trimming and J lost 7 bases, with 21 bases between them. CDR3 residues: CASSPMGLSGTEQYF. For the CDR3, the DNA is TGTGCCAGCAGCCCCATGGGGTTATCCGGGACAGAGCAGTACTTC.

CDR3 sequence: CASSPKAGERNEQFF. The CDR3 coding sequence is TGTGCCAGCTCACCAAAGGCAGGGGAGCGCAATGAGCAGTTCTTC. The chain uses TRBV18 and TRBJ2-1; D is perhaps TRBD1 (6 bases). Trimming pared 2 bases from V and 6 bases from J, leaving 14 bases between. CDR1 KGHSH and CDR2 LQKENI come from the germline V gene. The CDR3 consists of 15 residues. Combining the CDR3 with reference TRBV18 and TRBJ2-1 gives the whole variable domain NAGVMQNPRHLVRRRGQEARLRCSPMKGHSHVYWYRQLPEEGLKFMVYLQKENIIDESGMPKERFSAEFPKEGPSILRIQQVVRGDSAAYFCASSPKAGERNEQFFGPGTRLTVL.

The chain carries TRBV2 and TRBJ2-1; a weak D match, TRBD1 (5 bases). The V end was cut by 5 bases, the J end by 6 bases, with 11 bases between. Germline loops: CDR1 SNHLY, CDR2 FYNNEI. The CDR3 contains 13 residues. Here the CDR3 DNA reads TGTGCCAGCAGTATAGACAGTGGCAATGAGCAGTTCTTC. This encodes CASSIDSGNEQFF.